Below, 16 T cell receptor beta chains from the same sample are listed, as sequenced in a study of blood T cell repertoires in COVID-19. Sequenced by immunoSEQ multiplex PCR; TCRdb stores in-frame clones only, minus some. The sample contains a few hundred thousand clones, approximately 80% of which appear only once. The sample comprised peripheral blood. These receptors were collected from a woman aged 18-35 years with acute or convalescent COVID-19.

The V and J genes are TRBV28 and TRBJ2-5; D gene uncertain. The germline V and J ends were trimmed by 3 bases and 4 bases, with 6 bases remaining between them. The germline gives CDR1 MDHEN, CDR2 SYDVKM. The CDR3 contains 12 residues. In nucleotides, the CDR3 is TGTGCCAGCAGTTTTGCGTCAGAGACCCAGTACTTC. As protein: CASSFASETQYF. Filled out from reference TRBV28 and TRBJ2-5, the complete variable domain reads DVKVTQSSRYLVKRTGEKVFLECVQDMDHENMFWYRQDPGLGLRLIYFSYDVKMKEKGDIPEGYSVSREKKERFSLILESASTNQTSMYLCASSFASETQYFGPGTRLLVL.

CDR3 in amino acids: CASSRLSLGQFF. Here the CDR3 DNA reads TGTGCCAGCAGCCGCCTTAGTCTCGGGCAGTTCTTC. The V and J genes are TRBV14 and TRBJ2-1; D unclear. The V end lost 4 bases, the J end lost 12 bases, and 13 bases lay between the germline ends. This CDR3 spans 12 amino acids. CDR1 is SGHDN and CDR2 is FVKESK in the germline V gene.

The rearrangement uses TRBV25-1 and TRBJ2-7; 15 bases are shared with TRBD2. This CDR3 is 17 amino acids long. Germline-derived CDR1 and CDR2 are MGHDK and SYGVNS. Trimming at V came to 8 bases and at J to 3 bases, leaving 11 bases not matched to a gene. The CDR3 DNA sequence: TGTGCCAGCCTCGCCGGGGGACTAGCGGGAGGCCTCTACGAGCAGTACTTC. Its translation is CASLAGGLAGGLYEQYF.

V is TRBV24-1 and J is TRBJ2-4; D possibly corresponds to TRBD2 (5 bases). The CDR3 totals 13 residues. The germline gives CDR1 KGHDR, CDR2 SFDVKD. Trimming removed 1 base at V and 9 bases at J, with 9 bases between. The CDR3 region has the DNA TGTGCCACCAGTGATTTCGGGGATAGCATTCAGTACTTC. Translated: CATSDFGDSIQYF.

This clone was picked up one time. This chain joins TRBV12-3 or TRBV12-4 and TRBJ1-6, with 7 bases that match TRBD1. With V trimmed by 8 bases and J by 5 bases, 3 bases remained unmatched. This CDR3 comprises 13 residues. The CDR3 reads CASRQGDNSPLHF. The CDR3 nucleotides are TGTGCCAGCCGGCAGGGGGATAATTCACCCCTCCACTTT.

The CDR3 DNA follows: TGCAGTGCTAGGTCGCGTAGTACGCAGTATTTT. This encodes CSARSRSTQYF. The genes are TRBV20-1 and TRBJ2-3; D unclear. CDR1 DFQATT and CDR2 SNEGSKA come from the germline V gene (reference sequence). CDR3 size: 11 residues. V was pared by 3 bases and J by 8 bases, with 9 bases between.

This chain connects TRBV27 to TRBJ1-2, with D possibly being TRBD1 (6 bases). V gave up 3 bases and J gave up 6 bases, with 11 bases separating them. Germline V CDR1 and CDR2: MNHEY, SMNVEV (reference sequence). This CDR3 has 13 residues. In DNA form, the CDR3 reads TGTGCCAGCAGTTTCGGTCAGGGGAATGGCTACACCTTC. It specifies CASSFGQGNGYTF.

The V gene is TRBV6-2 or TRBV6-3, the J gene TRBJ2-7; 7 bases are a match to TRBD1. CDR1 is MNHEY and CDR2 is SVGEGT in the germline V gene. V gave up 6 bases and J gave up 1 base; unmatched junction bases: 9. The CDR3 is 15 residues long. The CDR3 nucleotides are TGTGCCAGCAGCCCTCGGGGACAGCCGTCCTACGAGCAGTACTTC. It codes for CASSPRGQPSYEQYF.

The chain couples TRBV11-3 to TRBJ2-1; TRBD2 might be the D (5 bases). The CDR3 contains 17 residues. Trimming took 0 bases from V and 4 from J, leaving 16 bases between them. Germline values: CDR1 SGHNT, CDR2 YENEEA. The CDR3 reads CASSLDRGSQPYNEQFF. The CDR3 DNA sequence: TGTGCCAGCAGCTTAGATCGTGGGAGTCAACCTTACAATGAGCAGTTCTTC.

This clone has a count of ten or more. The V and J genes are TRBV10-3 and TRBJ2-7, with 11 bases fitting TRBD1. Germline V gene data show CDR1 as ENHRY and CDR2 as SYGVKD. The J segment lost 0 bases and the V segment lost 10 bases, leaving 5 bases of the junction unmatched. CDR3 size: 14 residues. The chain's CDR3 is CATLDRGHSYEQYF. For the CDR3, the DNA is TGTGCCACCCTGGACAGGGGGCACTCCTACGAGCAGTACTTC.

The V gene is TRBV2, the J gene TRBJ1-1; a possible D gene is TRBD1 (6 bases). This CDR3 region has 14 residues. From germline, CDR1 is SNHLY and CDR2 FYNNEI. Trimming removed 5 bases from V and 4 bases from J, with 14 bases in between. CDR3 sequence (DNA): TGTGCCAGCAGTAGGACAGAGTTAGCCACTGAAGCTTTCTTT. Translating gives CASSRTELATEAFF.

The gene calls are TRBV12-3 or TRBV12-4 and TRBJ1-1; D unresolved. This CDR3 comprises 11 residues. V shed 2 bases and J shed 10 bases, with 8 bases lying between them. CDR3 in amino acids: CASSLRVGAFF. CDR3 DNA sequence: TGTGCCAGCAGTTTACGGGTGGGAGCTTTCTTT.

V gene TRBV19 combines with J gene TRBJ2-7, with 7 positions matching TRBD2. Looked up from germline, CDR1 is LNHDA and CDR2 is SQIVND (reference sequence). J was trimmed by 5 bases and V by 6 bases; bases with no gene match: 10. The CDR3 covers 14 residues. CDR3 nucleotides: TGTGCCAGTAGCTTACTAGCGACAGTCCACGAGCAGTACTTC. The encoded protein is CASSLLATVHEQYF.

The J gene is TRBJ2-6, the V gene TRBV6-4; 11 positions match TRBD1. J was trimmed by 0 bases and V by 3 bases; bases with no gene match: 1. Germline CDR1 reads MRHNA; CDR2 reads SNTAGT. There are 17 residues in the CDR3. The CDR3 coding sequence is TGTGCCAGCAGTGAAGGGACAGGGGGCTCTGGGGCCAACGTCCTGACTTTC. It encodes CASSEGTGGSGANVLTF.

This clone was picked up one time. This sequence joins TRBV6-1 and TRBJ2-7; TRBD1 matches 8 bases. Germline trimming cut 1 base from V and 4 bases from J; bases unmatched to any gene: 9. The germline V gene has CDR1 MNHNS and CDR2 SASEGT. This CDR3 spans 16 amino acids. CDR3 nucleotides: TGTGCCAGCAGTGAAGTTGTCCCGACAGGGGCTTACGAGCAGTACTTC. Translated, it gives CASSEVVPTGAYEQYF.

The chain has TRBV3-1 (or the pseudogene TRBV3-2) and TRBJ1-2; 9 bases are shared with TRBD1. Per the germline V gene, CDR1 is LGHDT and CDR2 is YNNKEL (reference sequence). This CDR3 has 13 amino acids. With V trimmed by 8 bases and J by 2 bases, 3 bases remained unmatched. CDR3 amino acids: CASGDRANYGYTF. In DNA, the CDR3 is TGTGCCAGCGGGGACAGGGCGAACTATGGCTACACCTTC.